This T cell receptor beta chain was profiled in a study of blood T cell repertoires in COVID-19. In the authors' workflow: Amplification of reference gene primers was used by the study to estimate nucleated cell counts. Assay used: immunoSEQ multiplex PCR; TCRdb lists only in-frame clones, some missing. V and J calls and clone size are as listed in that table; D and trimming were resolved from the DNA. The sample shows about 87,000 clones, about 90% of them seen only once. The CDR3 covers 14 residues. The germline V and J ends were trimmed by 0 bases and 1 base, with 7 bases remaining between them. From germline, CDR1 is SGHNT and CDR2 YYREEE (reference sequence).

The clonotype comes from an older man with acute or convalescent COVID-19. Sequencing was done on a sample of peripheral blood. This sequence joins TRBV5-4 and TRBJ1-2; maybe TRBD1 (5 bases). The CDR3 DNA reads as TGTGCCAGCAGCTTGGGACAGCTTAACTATGGCTACACCTTC. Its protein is CASSLGQLNYGYTF.